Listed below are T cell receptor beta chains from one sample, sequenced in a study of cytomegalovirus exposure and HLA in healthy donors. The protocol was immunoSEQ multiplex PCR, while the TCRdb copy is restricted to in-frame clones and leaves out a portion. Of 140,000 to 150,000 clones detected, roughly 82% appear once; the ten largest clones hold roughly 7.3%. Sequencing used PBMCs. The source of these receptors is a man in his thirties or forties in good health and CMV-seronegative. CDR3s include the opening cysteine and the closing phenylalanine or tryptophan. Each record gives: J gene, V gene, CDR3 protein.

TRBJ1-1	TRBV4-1	CASSQVAGIGTEAFF
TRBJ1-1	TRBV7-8	CATFLNQGSAEAFF
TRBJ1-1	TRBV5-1	CASSSLGHSNTEAFF
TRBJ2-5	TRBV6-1	CASSESGVETQYF
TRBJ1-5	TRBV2	CASSEAGPEAQHF
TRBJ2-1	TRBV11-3	CASSPSGTYYNEQFF
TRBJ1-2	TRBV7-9	CASSLGQVDYGYTF
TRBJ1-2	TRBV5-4	CASSLRTGDYGYTF
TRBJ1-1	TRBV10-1	CASSDRGSTEAFF
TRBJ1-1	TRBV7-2	CASSLVAISEAFF
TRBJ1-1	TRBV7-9	CASSLERVGLNTEAFF
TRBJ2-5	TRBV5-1	CASSRSRDRVETQYF
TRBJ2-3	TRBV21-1	CASSPPGGGGTDTQYF
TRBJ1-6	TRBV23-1	CASSRGQRYNSPLHF
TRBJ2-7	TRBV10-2	CASSEGDRTYEQYF
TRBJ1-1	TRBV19	CAKAPDSDTEAFF
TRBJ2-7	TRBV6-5	CASSGTSGSGQYF
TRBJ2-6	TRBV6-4	CASSESSGANVLTF
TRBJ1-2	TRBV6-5	CASRPTRNYGYTF
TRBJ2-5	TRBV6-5	CASSYSMGDQETQYF
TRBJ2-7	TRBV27	CASSLGFGVYEQYF
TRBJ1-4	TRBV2	CATSDRTNEKLFF
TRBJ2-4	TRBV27	CASSLKPHRELAKNSQYF
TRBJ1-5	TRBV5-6	CASSLGGAFDGVSNQPQHF
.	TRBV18	CASSYIDYEQYF
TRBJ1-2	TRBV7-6	CASSRDPGRGGYTF
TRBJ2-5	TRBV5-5	CASSSPRDFQETQYF
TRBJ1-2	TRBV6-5	CASSYSGGDGYTF
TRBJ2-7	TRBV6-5	CASSLSGGSHEQYF
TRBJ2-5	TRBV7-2	CASSLEAGTETQYF
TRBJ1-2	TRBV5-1	CASSLPGNYGYTF
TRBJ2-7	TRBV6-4	CASSDSGGIPFEQYF
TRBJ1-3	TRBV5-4	CASRVGGSDGNTIYF